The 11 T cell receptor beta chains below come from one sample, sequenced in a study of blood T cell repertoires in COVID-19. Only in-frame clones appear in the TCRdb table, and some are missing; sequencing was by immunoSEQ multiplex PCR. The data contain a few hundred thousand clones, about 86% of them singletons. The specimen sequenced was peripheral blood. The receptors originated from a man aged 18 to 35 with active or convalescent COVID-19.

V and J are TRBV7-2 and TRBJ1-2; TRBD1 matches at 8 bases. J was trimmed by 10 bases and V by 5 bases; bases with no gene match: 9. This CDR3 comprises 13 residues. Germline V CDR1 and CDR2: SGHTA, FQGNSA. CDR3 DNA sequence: TGTGCCAGCAGCCCCACAGGGGGGTTAGTCTACACCTTC. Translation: CASSPTGGLVYTF.

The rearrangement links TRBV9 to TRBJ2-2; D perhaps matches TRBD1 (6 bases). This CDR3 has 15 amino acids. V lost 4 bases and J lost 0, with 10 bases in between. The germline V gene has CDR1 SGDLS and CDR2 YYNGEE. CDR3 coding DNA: TGTGCCAGCAGCCCTCGGACAGCGAACACCGGGGAGCTGTTTTTT. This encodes CASSPRTANTGELFF.

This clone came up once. DNA of the CDR3: TGTGCCAGCCAACGATCAGACAGGGGAACCTACGAGCAGTACTTC. Translation gives CASQRSDRGTYEQYF. V and J are TRBV6-5 and TRBJ2-7; the match to TRBD1 covers 8 bases. In germline, CDR1 is MNHEY, CDR2 SVGAGI. Germline trimming cut 8 bases from V and 2 bases from J; bases unmatched to any gene: 11. CDR3 length equals 15 residues.

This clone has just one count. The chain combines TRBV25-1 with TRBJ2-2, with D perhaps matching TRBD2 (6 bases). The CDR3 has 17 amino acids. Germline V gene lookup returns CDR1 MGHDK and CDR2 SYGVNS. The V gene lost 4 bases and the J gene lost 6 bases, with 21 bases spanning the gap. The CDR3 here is CASSGLIRPGEAGELFF. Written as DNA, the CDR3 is TGTGCCAGCAGTGGACTCATCCGACCGGGGGAGGCCGGGGAGCTGTTTTTT.

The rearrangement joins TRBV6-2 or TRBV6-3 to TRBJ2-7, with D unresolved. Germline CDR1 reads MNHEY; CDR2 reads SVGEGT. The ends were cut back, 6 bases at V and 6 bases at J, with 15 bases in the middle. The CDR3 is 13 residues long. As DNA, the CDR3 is TGTGCCAGCAGCCGACTTACCCTCTCCGAGCAGTACTTC. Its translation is CASSRLTLSEQYF.

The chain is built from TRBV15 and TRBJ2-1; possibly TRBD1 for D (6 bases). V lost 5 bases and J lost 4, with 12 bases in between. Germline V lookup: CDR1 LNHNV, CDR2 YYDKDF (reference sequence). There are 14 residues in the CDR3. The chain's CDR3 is CATSLRDTYNEQFF. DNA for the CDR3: TGTGCCACCAGCCTCAGGGACACTTACAATGAGCAGTTCTTC.

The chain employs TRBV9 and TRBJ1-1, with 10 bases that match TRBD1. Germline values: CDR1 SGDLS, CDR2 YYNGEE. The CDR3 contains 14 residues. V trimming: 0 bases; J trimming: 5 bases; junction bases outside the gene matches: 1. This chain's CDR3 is CASSVGDRGTEAFF. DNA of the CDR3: TGTGCCAGCAGCGTAGGGGACAGGGGAACTGAAGCTTTCTTT.

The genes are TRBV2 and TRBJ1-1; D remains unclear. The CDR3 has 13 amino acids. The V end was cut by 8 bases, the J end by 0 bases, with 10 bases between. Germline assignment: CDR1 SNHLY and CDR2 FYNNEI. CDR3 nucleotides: TGTGCCAGCCTACCCGTGATGAACACTGAAGCTTTCTTT. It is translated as CASLPVMNTEAFF.

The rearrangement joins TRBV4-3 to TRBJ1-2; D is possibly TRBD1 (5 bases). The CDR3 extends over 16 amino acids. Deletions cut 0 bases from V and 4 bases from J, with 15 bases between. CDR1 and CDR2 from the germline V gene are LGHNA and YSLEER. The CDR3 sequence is CASSQDLGGVGYGYTF. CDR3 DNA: TGCGCCAGCAGCCAAGATTTGGGGGGAGTAGGCTATGGCTACACCTTC.

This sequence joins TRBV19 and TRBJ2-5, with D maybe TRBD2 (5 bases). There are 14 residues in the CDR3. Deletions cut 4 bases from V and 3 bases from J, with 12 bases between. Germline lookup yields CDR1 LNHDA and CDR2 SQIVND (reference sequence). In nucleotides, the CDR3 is TGTGCCAGTAGTACCATCGAGGGAAAAGAGACCCAGTACTTC. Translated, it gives CASSTIEGKETQYF.

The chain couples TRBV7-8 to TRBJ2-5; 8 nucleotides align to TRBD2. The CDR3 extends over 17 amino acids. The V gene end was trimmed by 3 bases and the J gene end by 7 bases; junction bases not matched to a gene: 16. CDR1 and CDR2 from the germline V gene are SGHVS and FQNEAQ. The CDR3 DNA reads TGTGCCAGCAGCTTTACTAGCGGAGGCCGCGGTTTGACGACCCAGTACTTC. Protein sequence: CASSFTSGGRGLTTQYF.